Listed below are T cell receptor beta chains from one sample, sequenced in a study of shared clonotypes between healthy human individuals. Some clones are missing from TCRdb's copy, which holds only in-frame ones; the method was immunoSEQ multiplex PCR. There are 2 million to 2.5 million clones in the sample; approximately 95% occur only once, and 0.3% to 0.4% lies in the top ten. Sequences were obtained from naive CD4+ T cells from PBMCs. The source is a man younger than 35 in good health. Some clones in this sample may be carry-over from other donors' samples. CDR3s include the opening cysteine and the closing phenylalanine or tryptophan. Fields, in order: V gene, D gene, J gene, clone size, CDR3 length, CDR3 DNA, CDR3 protein. The D gene is left open where the match is weak. For some rows the clone size is stated as once, few or many, or as a class when expanded; others skip it.

TRBV27	-	TRBJ1-5	few	12	TGTGCCAGCAGTCCCACGACGGCGCCCCAGCATTTT	CASSPTTAPQHF
TRBV10-3	-	TRBJ2-2	-	14	TGTGCCATCAGTGAGGTCACGAACACCGGGGAGCTGTTTTTT	CAISEVTNTGELFF
TRBV28	-	TRBJ1-1	-	12	TGTGCCAGCCAATTGGGGGGCGCTGAAGCTTTCTTT	CASQLGGAEAFF
TRBV11-2	TRBD1	TRBJ2-5	-	12	TGTGCCAGCAGCCGGACAGGAGAGACCCAGTACTTC	CASSRTGETQYF
TRBV11-3	-	TRBJ2-2	-	13	TGTGCCAGCAGCTTAGGGGGTCCCGGGGAGCTGTTTTTT	CASSLGGPGELFF
TRBV11-2	-	TRBJ2-7	-	15	TGTGCCAGCAGCTTAGATAGTGGGTACTCCTACGAGCAGTACTTC	CASSLDSGYSYEQYF
TRBV9	TRBD2	TRBJ2-7	-	15	TGTGCCAGCAGCGCGGGACTAGCGGCAACCTACGAGCAGTACTTC	CASSAGLAATYEQYF
TRBV5-1	TRBD2	TRBJ2-7	-	19	TGCGCCAGCAGCCCGAAACTGGGGAGGGAGGGCCTTCAATCCTACGAGCAGTACTTC	CASSPKLGREGLQSYEQYF
TRBV30	-	TRBJ1-2	-	14	TGTGCCTGGAGTGTCTCCGCAGGGACCTATGGCTACACCTTC	CAWSVSAGTYGYTF
TRBV7-2	TRBD2	TRBJ2-7	-	16	TGTGCCAGCAGCTACCGACTAGGACTAGGCCCCTACGAGCAGTACTTC	CASSYRLGLGPYEQYF
TRBV5-1	-	TRBJ2-7	-	13	TGCGCCAGCAGCCCGCCCGAGGGTTTCGAGCAGTACTTC	CASSPPEGFEQYF
TRBV6-5	-	TRBJ1-1	-	15	TGTGCCAGCAGCAGCCTTAGGAGGCTGAACACTGAAGCTTTCTTT	CASSSLRRLNTEAFF
TRBV30	TRBD2	TRBJ2-4	-	17	TGTGCCTGGAGTGTAGCGGGAGGCCCCCCAGCCAAAAACATTCAGTACTTC	CAWSVAGGPPAKNIQYF
TRBV6-1	TRBD2	TRBJ2-3	-	14	TGTGCCAGCAGTGTTCTAGCGGGAGAAGATACGCAGTATTTT	CASSVLAGEDTQYF
TRBV5-4	TRBD2	TRBJ2-2	-	15	TGTGCCAGCAGCAGACTAGCGGGGAACACCGGGGAGCTGTTTTTT	CASSRLAGNTGELFF
TRBV5-4	-	TRBJ2-2	-	14	TGTGCCAGCAGCTTGATAGGGTTTCCCGGGGAGCTGTTTTTT	CASSLIGFPGELFF
TRBV6-1	-	TRBJ2-1	-	13	TGTGCCAGCAGTGAAGAGAGGGGCGGGCCGCAGTTCTTC	CASSEERGGPQFF